Given below is one T cell receptor beta chain in context. The antigen is undetermined. Here immunoSEQ multiplex PCR was the method, and the copy in TCRdb shows in-frame clones only, minus some. Among tens of thousands of clones listed, 80% to 90% were seen once. CDR1 is SQVTM, CDR2 ANQGSEA, per germline. This CDR3 is built from 12 residues. The V end was cut by 8 bases, the J end by 10 bases, with 18 bases between. The sample originates from a study of STAT5B mutations in CD4+ large granular lymphocyte leukemia. Findings and caveats of the study: No patients shared main leukemic clonotypes, though roughly 25% appeared at low frequency elsewhere.

The receptor comes from a human donor in good health. Sequenced material: CD4+ T cells from blood buffy coats. The J gene is TRBJ2-1, the V gene TRBV29-1; the D is unclear. Here the CDR3 reads CSTEFSVNEQFF. CDR3 sequence (DNA): TGCAGCACCGAGTTTAGTGTCAACGAGCAGTTCTTC.